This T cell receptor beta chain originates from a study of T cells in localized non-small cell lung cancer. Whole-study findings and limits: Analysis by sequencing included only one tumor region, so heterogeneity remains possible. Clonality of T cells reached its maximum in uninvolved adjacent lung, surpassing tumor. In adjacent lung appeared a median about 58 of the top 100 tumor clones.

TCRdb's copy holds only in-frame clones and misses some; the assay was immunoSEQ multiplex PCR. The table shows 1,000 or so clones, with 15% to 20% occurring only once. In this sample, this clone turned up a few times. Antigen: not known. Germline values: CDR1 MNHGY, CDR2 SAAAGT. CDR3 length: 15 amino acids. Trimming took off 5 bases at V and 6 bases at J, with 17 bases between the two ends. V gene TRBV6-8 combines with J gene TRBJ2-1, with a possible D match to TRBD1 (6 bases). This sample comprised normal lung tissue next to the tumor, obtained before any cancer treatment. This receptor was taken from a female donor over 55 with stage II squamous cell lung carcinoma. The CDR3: CASSNRDTLGNEQFF. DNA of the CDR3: TGTGCCAGCAGTAACCGGGACACCTTGGGCAATGAGCAGTTCTTC.